The 18 T cell receptor beta chains reported below all come from one sample, sequenced in a study of regulatory T cells in long-lasting Graves disease (dated by TCRdb to the early 2020s). The receptor library was made with multiplex PCR. Reads for this sample came from an Illumina HiSeq 4000. iRepertoire HTBI primers and Arm-PCR amplification of CDR3 regions were used to construct TCR beta libraries. TCRdb reanalyzed the raw reads on its own, using fastp at Q25 for trimming and MiXCR for clone calling, and kept in-frame beta chains. Each CDR3 protein gets just one entry, which takes the most common genes and DNA from the rows behind it. This sample comprises around 500,000 distinct CDR3 sequences, around 16% of them detected only once. The top ten clones comprise roughly 25% of the sample. The time point label of this sample denotes: newly diagnosed GD, antithyroid drugs for less than 3 months. RNA was extracted from PBMCs in TRIzol for both TCR sequencing and RNA sequencing.

These data also formed part of another study, on T cells in Graves' hyperthyroidism and ophthalmopathy.

The specimen comprised peripheral blood mononuclear cells (PBMCs), sampled at new diagnosis, from a patient treated with antithyroid drugs. All receptors derive from a woman between 40 and 65 years old with Graves disease. Donor details come from another sample of the same person, matched by shared clones.

This clonotype was detected many times. The chain recombines TRBV6-1 with TRBJ1-2; D uncertain. V was pared by 6 bases and J by 2 bases, with 10 bases between. Germline V CDR1 and CDR2: MNHNS, SASEGT. This CDR3 has 13 residues. The CDR3: CASRTGMNYGYTF. The CDR3 coding sequence is TGTGCCAGCAGGACCGGGATGAACTATGGCTACACCTTC.

This clonotype was detected many times. V and J are TRBV7-2 and TRBJ2-1; the match to TRBD1 covers 8 bases. The CDR3 is 15 amino acids. The germline gives CDR1 SGHTA, CDR2 FQGNSA. J gave up 4 bases and V 5 bases, and 7 bases lay outside the gene matches. DNA for the CDR3: TGTGCCAGCAGCATAAGCAGGGGGCCGTACAATGAGCAGTTCTTC. This gives the protein CASSISRGPYNEQFF.

This clonotype appeared a few times. This chain connects TRBV12-3 or TRBV12-4 to TRBJ2-5; D not certain. Trimming removed 6 bases from V and 5 bases from J, with 10 bases in between. The CDR3 has 12 amino acids. DNA of the CDR3: TGTGCCAGCAGCTCCAGATCGGAGACCCAGTACTTC. It encodes CASSSRSETQYF.

The chain links TRBV7-9 to TRBJ2-7; D may be TRBD1 (6 bases). Per the germline V gene, CDR1 is SEHNR and CDR2 is FQNEAQ (reference sequence). This CDR3 contains 17 residues. With 5 bases removed from V and 6 bases from J, the gap between germline ends came to 26 bases. The CDR3 DNA sequence: TGTGCCAGCAGCCCCGAAGGGGAAAGGGGGTTCCTTGCCGAGCAGTACTTC. Translated, it gives CASSPEGERGFLAEQYF.

This clonotype came up many times. The J gene is TRBJ1-2, the V gene TRBV2, with 8 bases matching TRBD1. CDR1 SNHLY and CDR2 FYNNEI come from the germline V gene. The CDR3 is 15 amino acids. With V trimmed by 7 bases and J by 6 bases, 13 bases remained unmatched. The CDR3 region is CASILSKTGVNGYTF. CDR3 DNA sequence: TGTGCCAGCATTCTCTCCAAGACAGGGGTTAATGGCTACACCTTC.

There are many counts of this clonotype. The gene calls are TRBV11-3 and TRBJ2-1; weak D call: TRBD1 (6 bases). Deletions cut 2 bases from V and 5 bases from J, with 10 bases between. This CDR3 is 14 amino acids long. CDR1 and CDR2 (germline): SGHNT, YENEEA. The CDR3 loop reads CASSLRDKNNEQFF. The CDR3 DNA is TGTGCCAGCAGCTTAAGGGACAAAAACAATGAGCAGTTCTTC.

Points on this clonotype: A read error may explain this, as a much larger clone is one base away. This CDR3 is missing its conserved last phenylalanine or tryptophan, likely due to a read error. The chain combines TRBV28 with TRBJ1-2, with a possible D match to TRBD1 (6 bases). The CDR3 loop spans 13 amino acids. CDR1 and CDR2 (germline): MDHEN, SYDVKM. Trimming removed 7 bases from V and 8 bases from J, with 17 bases in between. Written as DNA, the CDR3 is TGTGCCAGCACCTCCGCAGGGGTAGGCGGCTACACCCTC. Its protein product is CASTSAGVGGYTL.

This clonotype showed up many times. The chain employs TRBV6-1 and TRBJ1-5; 7 bases match TRBD1. The CDR3 runs 15 residues. V lost 0 bases and J lost 4; bases outside the gene matches: 3. The germline V gene has CDR1 MNHNS and CDR2 SASEGT. The CDR3: CASSEAMTGNQPQHF. The CDR3 DNA is TGTGCCAGCAGTGAAGCGATGACAGGGAATCAGCCCCAGCATTTT.

This clonotype was seen repeatedly, ten times or more. J is TRBJ2-2 and V is TRBV28; D gene ambiguous. Per the germline V gene, CDR1 is MDHEN and CDR2 is SYDVKM. There are 14 residues in the CDR3. The V and J ends lost 6 bases and 2 bases respectively, with 10 bases between them. The CDR3 reads CASSSGLNTGELFF. Here the CDR3 DNA reads TGTGCCAGCAGCTCAGGATTAAACACCGGGGAGCTGTTTTTT. Looking up the rest from reference TRBV28 and TRBJ2-2 gives the full variable domain: DVKVTQSSRYLVKRTGEKVFLECVQDMDHENMFWYRQDPGLGLRLIYFSYDVKMKEKGDIPEGYSVSREKKERFSLILESASTNQTSMYLCASSSGLNTGELFFGEGSRLTVL.

The chain employs TRBV5-4 and TRBJ1-2; the match to TRBD1 covers 8 bases. The germline V gene encodes CDR1 SGHNT and CDR2 YYREEE (reference sequence). V lost 0 bases, J lost 6 bases, and 4 bases stayed unmatched. This CDR3 is built from 14 residues. In DNA form, the CDR3 reads TGTGCCAGCAGCTTGGCGACAGGGGAAGATGGCTACACCTTC. This sequence encodes CASSLATGEDGYTF.

This clonotype was picked up many times. This chain links TRBV20-1 with TRBJ1-1, with no clear D. Germline V gives CDR1 DFQATT, CDR2 SNEGSKA (reference sequence). The V gene lost 7 bases and the J gene lost 0 bases, with 12 bases spanning the gap. CDR3 size: 13 residues. The CDR3 DNA follows: TGCAGTGTTCAGTCAGTACTGAACACTGAAGCTTTCTTT. Protein: CSVQSVLNTEAFF.

This clonotype has a count of ten or more. The V and J genes are TRBV20-1 and TRBJ1-1, with D perhaps TRBD1 (5 bases). The germline V and J ends were trimmed by 6 bases and 1 base, with 15 bases remaining between them. The germline V gene has CDR1 DFQATT and CDR2 SNEGSKA (reference sequence). The CDR3 runs 14 residues. Written as DNA, the CDR3 is TGCAGTGCCACCAGGGTTGTGTCGAACACTGAAGCTTTCTTT. Its protein product is CSATRVVSNTEAFF.

This clonotype was recorded at least ten times. The gene calls are TRBV20-1 and TRBJ2-1; D gene uncertain. Between the trimmed V and J ends, which lost 6 bases and 6 bases, there was a span of 12 bases. Germline values: CDR1 DFQATT, CDR2 SNEGSKA (reference sequence). The CDR3 loop spans 12 amino acids. CDR3 sequence (DNA): TGCAGTGCGCCGACGGCGGCCAATGAGCAGTTCTTC. Its translation is CSAPTAANEQFF.

This clonotype was counted ten times or more. The genes are TRBV3-1 and TRBJ1-1, with TRBD1 matching over 7 bases. Germline V gene data show CDR1 as LGHDT and CDR2 as YNNKEL (reference sequence). The CDR3 has 14 amino acids. V lost 2 bases and J lost 5; bases outside the gene matches: 5. The CDR3 loop reads CASSQFEGATEAFF. The DNA of the CDR3 is TGTGCCAGCAGCCAATTCGAGGGGGCGACTGAAGCTTTCTTT.

This clonotype has more than one count but fewer than ten. This chain connects TRBV30 to TRBJ2-3, with TRBD2 matching 8 bases. J was trimmed by 3 bases and V by 5 bases; bases with no gene match: 13. Germline lookup yields CDR1 GTSNPN and CDR2 SVGIG (reference sequence). CDR3 size: 16 residues. The CDR3 loop reads CAWSPVGLGVTDTQYF. CDR3 in DNA: TGTGCCTGGTCCCCTGTGGGACTAGGGGTGACAGATACGCAGTATTTT.

In this sample, this clonotype turned up many times. The chain employs TRBV5-1 and TRBJ2-2; 8 bases match TRBD1. CDR1 is SGHRS and CDR2 is YFSETQ in the germline V gene. V was clipped by 0 bases and J by 0 bases; unmatched bases: 1. The CDR3 is 16 amino acids. Here the CDR3 reads CASSLGQGTNTGELFF. CDR3 coding DNA: TGCGCCAGCAGCTTGGGACAGGGGACGAACACCGGGGAGCTGTTTTTT. Combining the CDR3 with reference TRBV5-1 and TRBJ2-2 gives the whole variable domain KAGVTQTPRYLIKTRGQQVTLSCSPISGHRSVSWYQQTPGQGLQFLFEYFSETQRNKGNFPGRFSGRQFSNSRSEMNVSTLELGDSALYLCASSLGQGTNTGELFFGEGSRLTVL.

The rearrangement uses TRBV6-4 and TRBJ2-3; the D gene is possibly TRBD2 (6 bases). The germline gives CDR1 MRHNA, CDR2 SNTAGT. The CDR3 length is 15 residues. V lost 0 bases, J lost 2 bases, and 9 bases lay in between. The CDR3 region is CASSDSGGFTDTQYF. The CDR3 DNA reads TGTGCCAGCAGTGACTCGGGGGGATTCACAGATACGCAGTATTTT.

The chain recombines TRBV4-1 with TRBJ1-2; D gene uncertain. Germline V gene sequence: CDR1 MGHRA, CDR2 YSYEKL. The CDR3 extends over 15 amino acids. V was pared by 0 bases and J by 3 bases, with 11 bases between. This CDR3 is CASSQEAGFYYGYTF. The CDR3, as DNA: TGCGCCAGCAGCCAAGAAGCCGGGTTCTACTATGGCTACACCTTC.